The entry below describes one T cell receptor (beta chain). These data are taken from a study of cytomegalovirus exposure and HLA in healthy donors. Researchers ran the PCR with 60 Vbeta and 13 Jbeta primers. Profiled with immunoSEQ multiplex PCR; TCRdb holds only in-frame clones, not every one. In the table there are about 170,000 clones, 77% of which are singletons. V was clipped by 6 bases and J by 1 base, with 9 bases between them. The CDR3 is 13 residues long. CDR1 is MDHEN, CDR2 SYDVKM, per germline. Sequencing used PBMCs. The source is a female donor in good health and CMV-seronegative. The chain links TRBV28 to TRBJ1-1, with D unclear. The CDR3 loop reads CASSLEGNTEAFF. DNA of the CDR3: TGTGCCAGCAGCCTAGAAGGGAACACTGAAGCTTTCTTT.